These T cell receptor beta chains were read from a single sample in a study of memory CD4+ T cells and cytomegalovirus serostatus. Data came from immunoSEQ multiplex PCR; TCRdb stores just in-frame clones and leaves some out. The sample lists tens of thousands of clones, 74% occurring once. The sequenced sample was memory CD4+ T cells from blood. Receptors were obtained from an adult in good health and CMV-seropositive. Both conserved end residues are part of each CDR3. Each record gives: clone size, D gene, V gene, J gene, CDR3 DNA, CDR3 protein. The D gene is left open where the match is weak. Clone size is shown for a subset of rows, as once, few, many or a class of expanded clone.

clone_size: NA; d_call: TRBD1; v_call: TRBV7-9; j_call: TRBJ1-6; cdr3_nt: TGTGCCAGCAGCTCGGACAGGGTGTATAATTCACCCCTCCACTTT; cdr3_aa: CASSSDRVYNSPLHF
clone_size: NA; d_call: NA; v_call: TRBV5-1; j_call: TRBJ2-2; cdr3_nt: TGCGCCAGCAGCTTGGGACAGACCCCGGTATCGAACACCGGGGAGCTGTTTTTT; cdr3_aa: CASSLGQTPVSNTGELFF
clone_size: NA; d_call: TRBD2; v_call: TRBV10-1; j_call: TRBJ2-5; cdr3_nt: TGCGCCAGCAGTGAAACTAGCGGGAGTCAAGAGACCCAGTACTTC; cdr3_aa: CASSETSGSQETQYF
clone_size: NA; d_call: NA; v_call: TRBV4-1; j_call: TRBJ1-5; cdr3_nt: TGCGCCAGCAGCCAAGAACAGGGACTGGAAAATCAGCCCCAGCATTTT; cdr3_aa: CASSQEQGLENQPQHF
clone_size: NA; d_call: TRBD2; v_call: TRBV10-3; j_call: TRBJ2-3; cdr3_nt: TGTGCCGTCTCTGGGGGGGAGAGCACAGATACGCAGTATTTT; cdr3_aa: CAVSGGESTDTQYF
clone_size: NA; d_call: TRBD2; v_call: TRBV6-1; j_call: TRBJ2-5; cdr3_nt: TGTGCCAGCAGTGACCCGCTAGGAGCGGGGGGGGAAGAGACCCAGTACTTC; cdr3_aa: CASSDPLGAGGEETQYF
clone_size: once; d_call: NA; v_call: TRBV7-3; j_call: TRBJ2-5; cdr3_nt: TGTGCCAGCAGCTTCCAAGGCTCCCAGACCCAGTACTTC; cdr3_aa: CASSFQGSQTQYF
clone_size: NA; d_call: TRBD2; v_call: TRBV29-1; j_call: TRBJ2-7; cdr3_nt: TGCAGCGTTGAAGTGGGACTAGCGGGGGGTGAGCAGTACTTC; cdr3_aa: CSVEVGLAGGEQYF
clone_size: NA; d_call: TRBD1; v_call: TRBV4-1; j_call: TRBJ2-4; cdr3_nt: TGCGCCAGCACCACGACAGGGGCCAAAAACATTCAGTACTTC; cdr3_aa: CASTTTGAKNIQYF
clone_size: NA; d_call: NA; v_call: TRBV19; j_call: TRBJ1-4; cdr3_nt: TGTGCCAGTAGTATTCAGGCCGGGACTAATGAAAAACTGTTTTTT; cdr3_aa: CASSIQAGTNEKLFF
clone_size: NA; d_call: NA; v_call: TRBV29-1; j_call: TRBJ1-2; cdr3_nt: TGCAGCGTTGAAGGCCAGGAACTGCGTGGCTACACCTTC; cdr3_aa: CSVEGQELRGYTF
clone_size: NA; d_call: NA; v_call: TRBV27; j_call: TRBJ2-7; cdr3_nt: TGTGCCAGCAGTCCCAGGGATGGGTCCTACGAGCAGTACTTC; cdr3_aa: CASSPRDGSYEQYF
clone_size: NA; d_call: NA; v_call: TRBV7-9; j_call: TRBJ1-2; cdr3_nt: TGTGCCAGCAGCCCGCGGACTGGTGGCTACACCTTC; cdr3_aa: CASSPRTGGYTF
clone_size: NA; d_call: TRBD1; v_call: TRBV27; j_call: TRBJ1-2; cdr3_nt: TGTGCCAGCAGTTTATCCGGACAGGGGAGTTACTATGGCTACACCTTC; cdr3_aa: CASSLSGQGSYYGYTF
clone_size: NA; d_call: TRBD1; v_call: TRBV28; j_call: TRBJ1-2; cdr3_nt: TGTGCCAGCAGTCGAGATCAGGGGGCCTATGGCTACACCTTC; cdr3_aa: CASSRDQGAYGYTF
clone_size: NA; d_call: NA; v_call: TRBV15; j_call: TRBJ1-4; cdr3_nt: TGTGCCACCAGCACGCTACGGGGGGATACGGAAAAACTGTTTTTT; cdr3_aa: CATSTLRGDTEKLFF
clone_size: NA; d_call: TRBD1; v_call: TRBV5-1; j_call: TRBJ2-7; cdr3_nt: TGCGCCAGCAGCACGACAGGGGAGAGTCGCGAGCAGTACTTC; cdr3_aa: CASSTTGESREQYF
clone_size: once; d_call: TRBD1; v_call: TRBV18; j_call: TRBJ1-6; cdr3_nt: TGTGCCAGCTCAGCCACAGGGGGCGACTCACCCCTCCACTTT; cdr3_aa: CASSATGGDSPLHF